The 5 T cell receptor beta chains below were found in one sample sequenced in a study of T-cell reconstitution after alpha-beta-depleted transplantation in children. The TCRbeta library incorporated unique molecular identifiers. TCRdb re-called the PCR reads through MiXCR, storing one row per CDR3 protein. The sample includes around 700,000 distinct CDR3 sequences, under 15% of them seen just once. The sequenced sample was PBMCs, obtained before TCRalphabeta/CD19-depleted stem cell transplant. The receptors come from a girl aged 2 to 10 with congenital amegakaryocytic thrombocytopenia, due to receive a stem cell transplant.

This clonotype has a count of ten or more. V gene TRBV13 combines with J gene TRBJ2-1; 13 bases agree with TRBD2. This CDR3 contains 16 residues. Germline loops: CDR1 PRHDT, CDR2 FYEKMQ (reference sequence). The V segment lost 4 bases and the J segment 5 bases; nucleotides outside the gene matches: 5. The CDR3 reads CASSSKLAGGDNEQFF. The CDR3 nucleotides read TGTGCCAGCAGCTCCAAACTAGCGGGAGGGGACAATGAGCAGTTCTTC.

This clonotype was found a few times. The chain links TRBV4-1 to TRBJ2-3; 7 bases are a match to TRBD1. Germline V lookup: CDR1 MGHRA, CDR2 YSYEKL. There are 18 residues in the CDR3. The trim removed 0 bases at V and 5 bases at J, leaving 14 bases unmatched. DNA of the CDR3: TGCGCCAGCAGCCAAGAAGGGGGTTACAGGGGAGTTGGAGATACGCAGTATTTT. Its protein product is CASSQEGGYRGVGDTQYF.

This clonotype showed up many times. The rearrangement uses TRBV20-1 and TRBJ2-2; 10 bases match TRBD2. Germline CDR1 and CDR2: DFQATT and SNEGSKA (reference sequence). With V trimmed by 3 bases and J by 3 bases, 7 bases remained unmatched. The CDR3 runs to 16 residues. Here the CDR3 reads CSASRSLAGDTGELFF. The CDR3 DNA sequence: TGCAGTGCTAGTAGGTCTCTAGCGGGGGACACCGGGGAGCTGTTTTTT.

Only a few counts were recorded for this clonotype. The chain uses TRBV5-1 and TRBJ2-3, with D hard to call. Germline V gives CDR1 SGHRS, CDR2 YFSETQ. The length of the CDR3 is 15 residues. The V and J ends lost 2 bases and 1 base respectively, with 11 bases between them. The CDR3 reads CASSLVDPRTDTQYF. The DNA for the CDR3 is TGCGCCAGCAGCTTAGTAGACCCTCGCACAGATACGCAGTATTTT.

The J gene is TRBJ2-7, the V gene TRBV7-9; 8 positions agree with TRBD1. V shed 5 bases and J 3 bases; nucleotides not matched to a gene: 9. In germline, CDR1 is SEHNR, CDR2 FQNEAQ (reference sequence). CDR3 length: 15 amino acids. CDR3 amino acids: CASSPPTGAYYEQYF. As DNA, the CDR3 is TGTGCCAGCAGCCCTCCGACAGGGGCCTACTACGAGCAGTACTTC.